What follows are 10 T cell receptor beta chains derived from one specimen sequenced in a study of breast tumors, draining lymph nodes, adjacent tissues. Axillary draining lymph nodes of breast cancer patients supplied the node samples. TCRdb called the multiplex PCR reads again in MiXCR, with one record for every CDR3 protein. Here the sample spans 150,000 to 200,000 distinct CDR3 sequences, roughly 30% being singletons. Sequencing used axillary lymph node tissue. Receptors were obtained from a female donor with breast cancer. Some clones in this sample may be carry-over from other donors' samples.

With respect to this clonotype: Since a much larger clone is just one base distant, this may be a read error. This chain connects TRBV9 to TRBJ1-2; D is uncertain. CDR3 size: 15 residues. CDR1 SGDLS and CDR2 YYNGEE come from the germline V gene. The CDR3 DNA is TGTGCCAGCAGTGCCTGGTCCTCGACTAACTATGGCTTCACCTTC. Translation: CASSAWSSTNYGFTF.

This sequence joins TRBV18 and TRBJ1-1, with unresolved D. The V and J ends lost 6 bases and 1 base respectively, with 12 bases between them. The germline V gene encodes CDR1 KGHSH and CDR2 LQKENI. The CDR3 runs to 14 residues. This CDR3 is CASSRRTKNTEAFF. The CDR3 nucleotides read TGTGCCAGCTCGCGGCGAACCAAGAACACTGAAGCTTTCTTT.

J is TRBJ2-2 and V is TRBV6-1; D is ambiguous. Trimming left V 3 bases short and J 13 bases short, with 0 bases between. Germline V gene lookup returns CDR1 MNHNS and CDR2 SASEGT. The CDR3 loop spans 8 amino acids. The CDR3 sequence: CASSELFF. The CDR3 DNA reads as TGTGCCAGCAGTGAGCTGTTTTTT.

The chain links TRBV12-3 or TRBV12-4 to TRBJ2-7; maybe TRBD1 (6 bases). The CDR3 extends over 16 amino acids. The germline V and J ends were trimmed by 6 bases and 4 bases, with 22 bases remaining between them. DNA of the CDR3: TGTGCCAGCAGGAGCACCTGGGGCAGGGGTTCTTACGAGCAGTACTTC. This codes for CASRSTWGRGSYEQYF.

The chain recombines TRBV5-4 with TRBJ2-2; 7 bases map to TRBD2. CDR1 is SGHNT, CDR2 YYREEE, per germline (reference sequence). CDR3 length equals 15 residues. The trim removed 3 bases at V and 6 bases at J, leaving 8 bases unmatched. This chain's CDR3 is CASSWSGAAAGELFF. CDR3 DNA sequence: TGTGCCAGCAGCTGGAGCGGGGCGGCCGCCGGGGAGCTGTTTTTT.

Comment on this clonotype: A much larger clonotype is one base distant, so this may be a read error. The V call is TRBV5-6, the J call TRBJ2-5; 9 bases are a match to TRBD2. Germline V CDR1 and CDR2: SGHDT, YYEEEE. This CDR3 is built from 16 residues. CDR3 in amino acids: CACSLGLAEYQETQYF. The CDR3 region has the DNA TGTGCCTGCAGCTTGGGACTAGCCGAGTACCAAGAGACCCAGTACTTC.

This clonotype was detected ten times or more. This chain uses TRBV7-2 with TRBJ2-7; TRBD1 is a possible D gene (5 bases). The length of the CDR3 is 14 residues. Germline assignment: CDR1 SGHTA and CDR2 FQGNSA. V was trimmed by 5 bases and J by 2 bases, leaving 13 bases between them. In nucleotides, the CDR3 is TGTGCCAGCAGCGGCTACAGGAGAGCCTACGAGCAGTACTTC. This encodes CASSGYRRAYEQYF.

Comments on this clonotype: As the CDR3 is not closed by the conserved phenylalanine or tryptophan, this likely results from a read error. The chain uses TRBV6-5 and TRBJ1-5, with D hard to call. The CDR3 has 15 amino acids. Germline-derived CDR1 and CDR2 are MNHEY and SVGAGI. Deletions cut 5 bases from V and 2 bases from J, with 13 bases between. CDR3: CASSPNRAGNQPQHS. The DNA for the CDR3 is TGTGCCAGCAGTCCGAACCGGGCAGGCAATCAGCCCCAGCATTCT.

This clonotype was seen a handful of times. This clone may be a read error of a much larger clone one base away. The chain uses TRBV20-1 and TRBJ2-2; 7 nucleotides line up with TRBD2. V was pared by 1 base and J by 5 bases, with 19 bases of the junction left unmatched. Germline assignment: CDR1 DFQATT and CDR2 SNEGSKA (reference sequence). CDR3 length equals 19 residues. The CDR3 reads CSARVGTGTTGRRTGELFF. CDR3 nucleotides: TGCAGTGCTAGAGTGGGGACGGGTACTACCGGGAGGAGGACCGGGGAGCTGTTTTTT.

This clonotype was found many times. The chain joins TRBV19 to TRBJ1-2; the match to TRBD1 covers 7 bases. Trimming removed 6 bases from V and 0 bases from J; junction bases left unmatched: 10. Germline CDR1 reads LNHDA; CDR2 reads SQIVND (reference sequence). The CDR3 consists of 16 residues. The CDR3 nucleotides read TGTGCCAGTAGAGACAGGGAGAGTTATGCTAACTATGGCTACACCTTC. It is translated as CASRDRESYANYGYTF. Based on the CDR3 plus reference TRBV19 and TRBJ1-2, the full variable domain is DGGITQSPKYLFRKEGQNVTLSCEQNLNHDAMYWYRQDPGQGLRLIYYSQIVNDFQKGDIAEGYSVSREKKESFPLTVTSAQKNPTAFYLCASRDRESYANYGYTFGSGTRLTVV.